The present TCR beta chain was sequenced within a study of long-term antiretroviral therapy in people with HIV. General observations from the study: Diversity measured after ART increased yet remained under transplant donor controls. On ART adherence, viral resistance or therapy changes, no data were available.

For this clone: Its antigen is still unknown.

The authors ran the immunoSEQ assay, v3.0, at survey level. Per-sample TRB depth target: roughly 35,000-55,000 T-cell genomes. Profiled with immunoSEQ multiplex PCR; TCRdb holds only in-frame clones, not every one. The data contain 30,000 to 40,000 clones, over 60% of them singletons. V was pared by 2 bases and J by 4 bases, with 11 bases between. The germline V gene encodes CDR1 LNHDA and CDR2 SQIVND (reference sequence). This CDR3 contains 14 residues. This material consisted of unsorted PBMCs, taken 2 years after starting antiretroviral therapy. The chain joins TRBV19 to TRBJ1-2; D might be TRBD1 (6 bases). The sequence derives from a woman aged 50 to 60 with HIV. The CDR3 sequence: CASSINRVGYGYTF. The CDR3 bases are TGTGCCAGTAGTATAAACAGGGTTGGCTATGGCTACACCTTC. The variable domain in full, completed from reference TRBV19 and TRBJ1-2, reads DGGITQSPKYLFRKEGQNVTLSCEQNLNHDAMYWYRQDPGQGLRLIYYSQIVNDFQKGDIAEGYSVSREKKESFPLTVTSAQKNPTAFYLCASSINRVGYGYTFGSGTRLTVV.